A selection of T cell receptor beta chains follows, all from one sample in a study of regulatory T cells in long-lasting Graves disease. TCRdb independently ran MiXCR on the multiplex PCR reads; one entry per CDR3 protein. Of roughly 500,000 distinct CDR3 sequences listed, about 12% are singletons. These sequences were also reported in another study, on T cells in Graves' hyperthyroidism and ophthalmopathy.

Source: peripheral blood mononuclear cells (PBMCs), taken at new diagnosis, from a patient treated with antithyroid drugs. The source is a woman aged 25-40 years with Graves disease. Both conserved end residues are part of each CDR3. The D gene is left open where the match is weak. Size is stated for part of the rows, as once, few or many counts, or as a class when the clone is expanded.

D gene: TRBD1
J gene: TRBJ1-6
V gene: TRBV6-1
clone size: many
CDR3 DNA: TGTGCCAGCTCCGGGACAGGCGATAATTCACCCCTCCACTTT
CDR3 protein: CASSGTGDNSPLHF

D gene: TRBD1
J gene: TRBJ1-2
V gene: TRBV27
clone size: many
CDR3 DNA: TGTGCCAGCAGCCCCGGGACAGGGGTCTATGGCTACACCTTC
CDR3 protein: CASSPGTGVYGYTF

D gene: TRBD2
J gene: TRBJ2-7
V gene: TRBV28
clone size: many
CDR3 DNA: TGTGCCAGCAGCACTAGCGGGGGACACTCCTACGAGCAGTACTTC
CDR3 protein: CASSTSGGHSYEQYF

D gene: .
J gene: TRBJ1-5
V gene: TRBV5-1
clone size: few
CDR3 DNA: TGCGCCAGCAGCTTGGGGGCAGGCTATAATCAGCCCCAGCATTTT
CDR3 protein: CASSLGAGYNQPQHF

D gene: .
J gene: TRBJ1-3
V gene: TRBV18
clone size: few
CDR3 DNA: TGTGCCAGCTCCTCCGGGACAAACTCTGGAAACACCATATATTTT
CDR3 protein: CASSSGTNSGNTIYF

D gene: .
J gene: TRBJ2-7
V gene: TRBV4-2
clone size: many
CDR3 DNA: TGTGCCAGCAGCCCCCACAGGGTTACCTACGAGCAGTACTTC
CDR3 protein: CASSPHRVTYEQYF

D gene: TRBD1
J gene: TRBJ1-5
V gene: TRBV12-3/TRBV12-4
clone size: .
CDR3 DNA: TGTGCCAGCAGCCGGACAGGGGGCCAGCAGCCCCAGCATTTT
CDR3 protein: CASSRTGGQQPQHF

D gene: TRBD1
J gene: TRBJ1-1
V gene: TRBV6-1
clone size: many
CDR3 DNA: TGTGCCAGCAGTGCGCGCAGGGGGCTGAACACTGAAGCTTTCTTT
CDR3 protein: CASSARRGLNTEAFF

D gene: TRBD2
J gene: TRBJ2-7
V gene: TRBV12-3/TRBV12-4
clone size: many
CDR3 DNA: TGTGCCAGTGGGGGTAGCGGGAGGGGCTTCGGCGAGCAGTACTTC
CDR3 protein: CASGGSGRGFGEQYF

D gene: .
J gene: TRBJ1-5
V gene: TRBV6-1
clone size: many
CDR3 DNA: TGTGCCAGCAGTAGACGACACGCTAGCAATCAGCCCCAGCATTTT
CDR3 protein: CASSRRHASNQPQHF

D gene: .
J gene: TRBJ2-1
V gene: TRBV27
clone size: many
CDR3 DNA: TGTGCCAGCAGCTTCCGGGGTGATGAGCAGTTCTTC
CDR3 protein: CASSFRGDEQFF

D gene: .
J gene: TRBJ1-2
V gene: TRBV24-1
clone size: .
CDR3 DNA: TGTGCCACCAGTGATTGGAGGGGAAACTATGGCTACACCTTC
CDR3 protein: CATSDWRGNYGYTF

D gene: .
J gene: TRBJ2-7
V gene: TRBV5-1
clone size: few
CDR3 DNA: TGCGCCAGCAGCGCAGGAACTTACGAGCAGTACTTC
CDR3 protein: CASSAGTYEQYF

D gene: TRBD1
J gene: TRBJ1-3
V gene: TRBV11-2
clone size: few
CDR3 DNA: TGTGGGTCCGGGACAGGGCCTGGAAACACCATATATTTT
CDR3 protein: CGSGTGPGNTIYF

D gene: .
J gene: TRBJ1-1
V gene: TRBV2
clone size: many
CDR3 DNA: TGTGCCAGCAGTGACTGGGAGATACCCAAGAAGACTGAAGCTTTCTTT
CDR3 protein: CASSDWEIPKKTEAFF

D gene: .
J gene: TRBJ1-2
V gene: TRBV29-1
clone size: many
CDR3 DNA: TGCAGCGAAGTGGCAGGGCTCGCTAACTATGGCTACACCTTC
CDR3 protein: CSEVAGLANYGYTF

D gene: .
J gene: TRBJ2-1
V gene: TRBV29-1
clone size: many
CDR3 DNA: TGCAGCGTTGGGTCAGACTACAATGAGCAGTTCTTC
CDR3 protein: CSVGSDYNEQFF

D gene: .
J gene: TRBJ2-1
V gene: TRBV19
clone size: few
CDR3 DNA: TGTGCCAGTAGTAATAGGGGAGGAGGGGACAATGAGCAGTTCTTC
CDR3 protein: CASSNRGGGDNEQFF

D gene: .
J gene: TRBJ1-1
V gene: TRBV20-1
clone size: few
CDR3 DNA: TGCAGTGCTAGTCAGCGGAGGGGTTCCATGAACACTGAAGCTTTCTTT
CDR3 protein: CSASQRRGSMNTEAFF

D gene: TRBD1
J gene: TRBJ1-1
V gene: TRBV19
clone size: many
CDR3 DNA: TGTGCCAGTAGTATTGGGCCAGGGGGCTTTACTGAAGCTTTCTTT
CDR3 protein: CASSIGPGGFTEAFF

D gene: .
J gene: TRBJ1-4
V gene: TRBV6-1
clone size: few
CDR3 DNA: TGTGCCAGCAAGTTAAGCGGGGTGGTTGATGAAAAACTGTTTTTT
CDR3 protein: CASKLSGVVDEKLFF

D gene: .
J gene: TRBJ2-3
V gene: TRBV7-8
clone size: many
CDR3 DNA: TGTGCCAGCAGTTCGGGAAGGGGAGGCGAGGACTTCGCGAGGGAAACAGATACGCAGTATTTT
CDR3 protein: CASSSGRGGEDFARETDTQYF

D gene: TRBD2
J gene: TRBJ2-7
V gene: TRBV12-3/TRBV12-4
clone size: many
CDR3 DNA: TGTGCCAGCAGTCGAGTGACTAGCGGGAGGATTGGCTACGAGCAGTACTTC
CDR3 protein: CASSRVTSGRIGYEQYF

D gene: TRBD2
J gene: TRBJ2-1
V gene: TRBV29-1
clone size: once
CDR3 DNA: TGCAGCGTTAGGGCTAGCGGGACCTACAATGAGCAGTTCTTC
CDR3 protein: CSVRASGTYNEQFF

D gene: .
J gene: TRBJ2-7
V gene: TRBV9
clone size: .
CDR3 DNA: TGTGCCAGCAGCGTAACAGGGAACTCCTACGAGCAGTACTTC
CDR3 protein: CASSVTGNSYEQYF

D gene: TRBD1
J gene: TRBJ1-2
V gene: TRBV7-9
clone size: many
CDR3 DNA: TGTGCCAGCAGCAGTACCGGGACAGTTTATGGCTACACCTTC
CDR3 protein: CASSSTGTVYGYTF

D gene: TRBD2
J gene: TRBJ2-1
V gene: TRBV28
clone size: .
CDR3 DNA: TGTGCCAGCAGTTCGATACTAGCGGAGAGCTCCTACAATGAGCAGTTCTTC
CDR3 protein: CASSSILAESSYNEQFF

D gene: .
J gene: TRBJ2-6
V gene: TRBV11-2
clone size: many
CDR3 DNA: TGTGCCAGCAGCTTATCGGGCTTTAGAGGTCCCTCTGGGGCCAACGTCCTGACTTTC
CDR3 protein: CASSLSGFRGPSGANVLTF

D gene: .
J gene: TRBJ1-1
V gene: TRBV12-3/TRBV12-4
clone size: many
CDR3 DNA: TGTGCCAGCAGGCGACCGGGTCACACTGAAGCTTTCTTT
CDR3 protein: CASRRPGHTEAFF

D gene: TRBD1
J gene: TRBJ1-1
V gene: TRBV7-2
clone size: .
CDR3 DNA: TGTGCCAGCAGCTTGGAGAGGGGACAGGCTGAAGCTTTCTTT
CDR3 protein: CASSLERGQAEAFF

D gene: .
J gene: TRBJ1-4
V gene: TRBV3-1
clone size: few
CDR3 DNA: TGTGCCAGCAGCCAAGTCGGCTATAATGAAAAACTGTTTTTT
CDR3 protein: CASSQVGYNEKLFF

D gene: TRBD1
J gene: TRBJ2-6
V gene: TRBV28
clone size: many
CDR3 DNA: TGTGCCAGCAGTGTAGGGGGCGCCGGCTCTGGGGCCAACGTCCTGACTTTC
CDR3 protein: CASSVGGAGSGANVLTF

D gene: .
J gene: TRBJ2-7
V gene: TRBV2
clone size: many
CDR3 DNA: TGTGCCAGCAACTCATACCTAGAGCAGTTTGACTTC
CDR3 protein: CASNSYLEQFDF

D gene: .
J gene: TRBJ1-4
V gene: TRBV20-1
clone size: few
CDR3 DNA: TGCAGTGCTTGGGACACGGACGGTGGGAGACTGTTTTTT
CDR3 protein: CSAWDTDGGRLFF

D gene: .
J gene: TRBJ2-1
V gene: TRBV13
clone size: few
CDR3 DNA: TGTGCCAGCAGCCCGCGGACTGGGGACAATGAGCAGTTCTTC
CDR3 protein: CASSPRTGDNEQFF

D gene: .
J gene: TRBJ2-7
V gene: TRBV15
clone size: many
CDR3 DNA: TGTGCCACCAGCAGGGGAGTGGAGGTCGGCTACGAGCAGTACTTC
CDR3 protein: CATSRGVEVGYEQYF

D gene: TRBD1
J gene: TRBJ1-1
V gene: TRBV3-1
clone size: many
CDR3 DNA: TGTGCCAGCAGCCACTATCAGGGGGCGGCTTTCTTT
CDR3 protein: CASSHYQGAAFF

D gene: TRBD1
J gene: TRBJ1-2
V gene: TRBV5-6
clone size: many
CDR3 DNA: TGTGCCACGAAGGGACAGGGAGGATATGGCTACACCTTC
CDR3 protein: CATKGQGGYGYTF

D gene: TRBD1
J gene: TRBJ1-2
V gene: TRBV19
clone size: many
CDR3 DNA: TGTGCCAGTAGTATATTGAACAGGGGGCGCAGTGACTACACCTTC
CDR3 protein: CASSILNRGRSDYTF

D gene: .
J gene: TRBJ2-1
V gene: TRBV6-5
clone size: many
CDR3 DNA: TGTGCCAGCAGTTCCCCTGACTGGACTAACGGCAATGAGCAGTTCTTC
CDR3 protein: CASSSPDWTNGNEQFF

D gene: .
J gene: TRBJ2-3
V gene: TRBV7-2
clone size: many
CDR3 DNA: TGTGCCAGCAGCCCCGGTACGTGGGGGACCACAGATACGCAGTATTTT
CDR3 protein: CASSPGTWGTTDTQYF

D gene: .
J gene: TRBJ1-5
V gene: TRBV19
clone size: few
CDR3 DNA: TGTGCCTCAGCCTTGTGGGGGGCGAATAGCAATCAGCCCCAGCATTTT
CDR3 protein: CASALWGANSNQPQHF

D gene: TRBD1
J gene: TRBJ2-5
V gene: TRBV5-6
clone size: many
CDR3 DNA: TGTGCCAGCAGCTTGTATAGGGGGCGCCCCTTACAAGAGACCCAGTACTTC
CDR3 protein: CASSLYRGRPLQETQYF

D gene: .
J gene: TRBJ2-1
V gene: TRBV20-1
clone size: few
CDR3 DNA: TGCAGTGCTAGTCGGGGGTTGGAGCAGTTCTTC
CDR3 protein: CSASRGLEQFF

D gene: TRBD2
J gene: TRBJ2-5
V gene: TRBV4-1
clone size: .
CDR3 DNA: TGCGCCAGCAGCCCTCGGGAGGGCCGCCCAGAGACCCAGTACTTC
CDR3 protein: CASSPREGRPETQYF